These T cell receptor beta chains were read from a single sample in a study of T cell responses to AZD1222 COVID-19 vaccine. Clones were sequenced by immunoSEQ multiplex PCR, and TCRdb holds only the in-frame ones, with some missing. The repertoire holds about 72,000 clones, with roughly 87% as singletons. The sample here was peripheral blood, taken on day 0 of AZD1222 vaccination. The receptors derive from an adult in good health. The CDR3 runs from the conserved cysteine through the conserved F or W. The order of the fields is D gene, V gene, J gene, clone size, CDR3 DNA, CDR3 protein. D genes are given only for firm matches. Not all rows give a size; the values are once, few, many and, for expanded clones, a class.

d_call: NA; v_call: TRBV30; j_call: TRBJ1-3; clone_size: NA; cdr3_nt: TGTGCCTGGAGTCGCCTGCCCCCGGACTCTGGAAACACCATATATTTT; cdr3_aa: CAWSRLPPDSGNTIYF
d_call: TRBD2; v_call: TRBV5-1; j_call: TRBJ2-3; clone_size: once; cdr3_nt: TGCGCCAGCAGCTTCCGCCCTACTAGCGGGGGGACCACAGATACGCAGTATTTT; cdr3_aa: CASSFRPTSGGTTDTQYF
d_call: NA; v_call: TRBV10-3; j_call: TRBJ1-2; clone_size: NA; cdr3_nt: TGTGCCATCAGTGAAGGTCCCCGGGGCTACACCTTC; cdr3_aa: CAISEGPRGYTF
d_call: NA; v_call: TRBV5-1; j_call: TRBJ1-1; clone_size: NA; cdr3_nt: TGCGCCAGCAGCTTGGGAGGGCTCTGGGTCACTGAAGCTTTCTTT; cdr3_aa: CASSLGGLWVTEAFF
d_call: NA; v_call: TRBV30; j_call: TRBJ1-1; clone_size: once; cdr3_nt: TGTGCCTGGAGTGTGTCCGGGGTCACTGAAGCTTTCTTT; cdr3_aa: CAWSVSGVTEAFF
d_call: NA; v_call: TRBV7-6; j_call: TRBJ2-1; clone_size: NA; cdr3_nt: TGTGCCAGCAGCTTAGTAGCTCGGCCGCCGTACAATGAGCAGTTCTTC; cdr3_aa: CASSLVARPPYNEQFF
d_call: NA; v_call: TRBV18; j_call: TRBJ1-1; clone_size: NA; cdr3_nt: TGTGCCAGCTCGGGGGACATGACTGAAGCTTTCTTT; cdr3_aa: CASSGDMTEAFF
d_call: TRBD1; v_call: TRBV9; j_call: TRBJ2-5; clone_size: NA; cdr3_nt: TGTGCCAGCAGCCTCGGACAGGGTCTATGGGAGACCCAGTACTTC; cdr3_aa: CASSLGQGLWETQYF
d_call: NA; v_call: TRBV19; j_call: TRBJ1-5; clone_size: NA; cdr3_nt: TGTGCCAGTAGACCCCGGGGTGGCAATCAGCCCCAGCATTTT; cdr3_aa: CASRPRGGNQPQHF
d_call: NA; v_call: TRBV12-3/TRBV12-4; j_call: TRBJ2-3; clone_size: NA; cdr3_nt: TGTGCCAGCAGTTTCGGAGATACGCAGTATTTT; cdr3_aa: CASSFGDTQYF
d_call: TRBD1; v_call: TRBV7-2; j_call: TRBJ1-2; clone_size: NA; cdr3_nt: TGTGCCAGCAGCCGTATACCGGGACAGAATAACTATGGCTACACCTTC; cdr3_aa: CASSRIPGQNNYGYTF
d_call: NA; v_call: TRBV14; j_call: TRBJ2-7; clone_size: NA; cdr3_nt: TGTGCCAGCAGCCGTCTAACAGGGCCCCCCTCCTACGAGCAGTACTTC; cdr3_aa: CASSRLTGPPSYEQYF
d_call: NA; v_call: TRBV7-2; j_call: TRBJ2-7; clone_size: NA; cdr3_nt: TGTGCCAGCAGCCAGGACTTTTACAGCTCCTACGAGCAGTACTTC; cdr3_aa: CASSQDFYSSYEQYF
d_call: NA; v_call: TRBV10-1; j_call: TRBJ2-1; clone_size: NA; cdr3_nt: TGCGCCAGCAGTGAGAGTCGGACCCACGGGGGCAATGAGCAGTTCTTC; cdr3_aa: CASSESRTHGGNEQFF
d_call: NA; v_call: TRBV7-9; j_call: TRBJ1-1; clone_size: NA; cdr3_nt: TGTGCCAGCAGCCCAGGCCCTCGAGGAACGAGCACTGAAGCTTTCTTT; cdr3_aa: CASSPGPRGTSTEAFF